This TCR beta chain was captured in a study of blood T cells in healthy people across ages. Through a sample-barcoded 5' primer and a J-beta primer mix, a second PCR was run for roughly 7 to 11 cycles. MiXCR, applied by TCRdb to the 5' RACE reads, yields one record per CDR3 protein. Of about 1,800,000 distinct CDR3 sequences in the sample, approximately 30% were seen once. The CDR3 contains 14 residues. V shed 6 bases and J 7 bases; nucleotides not matched to a gene: 7. A remark on this clonotype: Antigen specificity is unknown.

General study points: TCR beta diversity per million T cells fell roughly linearly with age.

Sequencing used blood. The chain combines TRBV12-3 or TRBV12-4 with TRBJ2-1, with 9 bases fitting TRBD1. The receptor was derived from a woman under 40 in good health. The chain's CDR3 is CASRWGQGTNEQFF. The CDR3 bases are TGTGCCAGCAGGTGGGGACAGGGAACGAATGAGCAGTTCTTC.